This T cell receptor (beta chain) stems from a study of blood T cell repertoires in COVID-19. Only in-frame clones appear in the TCRdb table, and some are missing; sequencing was by immunoSEQ multiplex PCR. The table lists roughly 140,000 clones, around nine tenths of them singletons. Sequencing was performed on peripheral blood. This receptor was taken from a human donor in a cohort sampled during active COVID-19.

The CDR3 DNA is TGTGCCAGCAGTGAGGGACAGGGGGCTCAGCCCCAGCATTTT. This encodes CASSEGQGAQPQHF. V is TRBV6-1 and J is TRBJ1-5; 12 positions agree with TRBD1. The junction had 0 bases not matched to a gene; V was cut back by 3 bases and J by 6 bases. The CDR3 contains 14 residues. Looked up from germline, CDR1 is MNHNS and CDR2 is SASEGT.